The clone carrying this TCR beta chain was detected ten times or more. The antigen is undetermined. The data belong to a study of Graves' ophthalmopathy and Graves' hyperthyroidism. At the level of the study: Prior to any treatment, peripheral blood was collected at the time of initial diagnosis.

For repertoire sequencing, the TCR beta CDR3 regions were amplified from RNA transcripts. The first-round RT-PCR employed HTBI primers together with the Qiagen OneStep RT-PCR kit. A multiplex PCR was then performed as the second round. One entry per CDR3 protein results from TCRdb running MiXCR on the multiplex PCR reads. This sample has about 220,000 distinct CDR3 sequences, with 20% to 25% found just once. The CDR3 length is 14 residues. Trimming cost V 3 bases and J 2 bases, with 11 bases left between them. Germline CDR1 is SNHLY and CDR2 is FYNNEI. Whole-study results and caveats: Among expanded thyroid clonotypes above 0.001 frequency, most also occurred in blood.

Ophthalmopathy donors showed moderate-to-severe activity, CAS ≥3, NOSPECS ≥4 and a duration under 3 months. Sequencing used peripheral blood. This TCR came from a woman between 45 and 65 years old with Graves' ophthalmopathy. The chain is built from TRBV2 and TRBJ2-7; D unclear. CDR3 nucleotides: TGTGCCAGCAGTGATCGGACGGTGACCTACGAGCAGTACTTC. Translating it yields CASSDRTVTYEQYF.